This T cell receptor (beta chain) was documented in a study of T and B cells in COVID-19 patients. Blood genomic DNA input for TRB amplification was roughly 220-500 ng. Multiplex PCR with BIOMED2 TRB-A/B primer pools amplified TRB rearrangements. TCRdb called the multiplex PCR reads again in MiXCR, with one record for every CDR3 protein. Found here are roughly 13,000 distinct CDR3 sequences, over 25% of them singletons; the top ten hold 6.8%. Trimming took off 5 bases at V and 4 bases at J, with 14 bases between the two ends. The CDR3 loop spans 14 amino acids. Sequencing was performed on blood. This clonotype originated in a human donor who had recovered from COVID-19. V usage is TRBV12-3 or TRBV12-4 and J usage is TRBJ1-2, with a tentative D call TRBD1 (6 bases). CDR3 loop: CASSPRGQSYGYTF. The CDR3 DNA is TGTGCCAGCAGTCCAAGAGGACAGAGCTATGGCTACACCTTC.